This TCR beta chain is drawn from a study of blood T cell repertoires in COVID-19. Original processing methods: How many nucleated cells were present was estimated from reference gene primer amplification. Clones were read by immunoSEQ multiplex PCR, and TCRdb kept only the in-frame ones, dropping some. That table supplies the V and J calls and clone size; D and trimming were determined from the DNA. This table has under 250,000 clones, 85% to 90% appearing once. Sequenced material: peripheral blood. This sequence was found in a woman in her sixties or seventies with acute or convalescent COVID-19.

The CDR3 DNA follows: TGTGCCAGCAGGATACAGGGAATCACTGAAGCTTTCTTT. Encoded protein: CASRIQGITEAFF. The chain carries TRBV7-8 and TRBJ1-1, with D perhaps matching TRBD1 (6 bases). This CDR3 spans 13 amino acids. The germline V gene has CDR1 SGHVS and CDR2 FQNEAQ. Trimming cost V 6 bases and J 4 bases, with 12 bases left between them.